This T cell receptor beta chain originates from a study of blood T cell repertoires in COVID-19. The V gene's germline CDR1 is MNHNS and CDR2 SASEGT. This CDR3 comprises 13 residues. With V trimmed by 2 bases and J by 6 bases, 3 bases remained unmatched. In the authors' methods: Reference gene primer amplification yielded estimated nucleated cell counts. TCRdb's table, derived via immunoSEQ multiplex PCR, lists solely in-frame clones and lacks some. The V and J calls and clone size come from that table; D and trimming were worked out from the DNA. The table shows roughly 80,000 clones, with about 90% occurring only once.

The chain links TRBV6-1 to TRBJ2-7, with 8 bases fitting TRBD1. This clonotype originated in a man aged 50-59 years with active COVID-19. The sequenced sample consisted of peripheral blood. The CDR3, as DNA: TGTGCCAGCAGTGAACGCAGGGGGCTCGAGCAGTACTTC. It encodes CASSERRGLEQYF.